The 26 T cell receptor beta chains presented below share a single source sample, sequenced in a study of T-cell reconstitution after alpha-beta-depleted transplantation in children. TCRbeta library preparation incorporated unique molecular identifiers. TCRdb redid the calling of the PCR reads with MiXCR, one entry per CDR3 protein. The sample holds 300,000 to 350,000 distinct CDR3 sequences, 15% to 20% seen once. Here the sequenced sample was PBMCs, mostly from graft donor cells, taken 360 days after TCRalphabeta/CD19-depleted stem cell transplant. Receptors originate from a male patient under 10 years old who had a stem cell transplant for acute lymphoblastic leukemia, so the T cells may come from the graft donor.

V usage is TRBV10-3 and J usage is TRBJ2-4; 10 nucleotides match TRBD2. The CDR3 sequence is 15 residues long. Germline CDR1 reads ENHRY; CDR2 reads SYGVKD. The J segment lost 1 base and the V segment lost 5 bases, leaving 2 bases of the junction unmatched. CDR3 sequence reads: CAISPTSGAKNIQYF. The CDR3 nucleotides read TGTGCCATCAGTCCGACTAGCGGGGCCAAAAACATTCAGTACTTC.

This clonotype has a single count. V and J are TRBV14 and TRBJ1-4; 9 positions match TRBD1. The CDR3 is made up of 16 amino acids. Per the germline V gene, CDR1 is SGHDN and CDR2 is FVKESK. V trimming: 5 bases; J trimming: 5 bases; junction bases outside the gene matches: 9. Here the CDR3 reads CASSAIRGQGNEKLFF. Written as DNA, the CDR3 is TGTGCCAGCAGCGCAATCCGGGGACAGGGAAATGAAAAACTGTTTTTT.

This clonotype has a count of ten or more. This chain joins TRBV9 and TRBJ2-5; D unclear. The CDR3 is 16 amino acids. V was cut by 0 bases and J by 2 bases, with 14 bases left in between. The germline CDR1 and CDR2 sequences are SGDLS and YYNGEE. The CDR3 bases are TGTGCCAGCAGCGTAGAAGGTTGGTCGGAACAAGAGACCCAGTACTTC. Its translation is CASSVEGWSEQETQYF.

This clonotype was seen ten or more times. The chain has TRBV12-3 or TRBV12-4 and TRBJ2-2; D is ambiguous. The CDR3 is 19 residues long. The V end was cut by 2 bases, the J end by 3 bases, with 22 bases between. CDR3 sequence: CASSLRPRFWQVYTGELFF. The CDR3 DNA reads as TGTGCCAGCAGTTTAAGGCCCCGATTTTGGCAGGTTTACACCGGGGAGCTGTTTTTT.

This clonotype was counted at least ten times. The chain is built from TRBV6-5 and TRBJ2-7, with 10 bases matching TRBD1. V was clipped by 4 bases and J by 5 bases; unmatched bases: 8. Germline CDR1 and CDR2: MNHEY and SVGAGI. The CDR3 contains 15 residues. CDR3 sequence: CASSFTGTGVDEQYF. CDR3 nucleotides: TGTGCCAGCAGTTTTACCGGGACAGGGGTGGACGAGCAGTACTTC.

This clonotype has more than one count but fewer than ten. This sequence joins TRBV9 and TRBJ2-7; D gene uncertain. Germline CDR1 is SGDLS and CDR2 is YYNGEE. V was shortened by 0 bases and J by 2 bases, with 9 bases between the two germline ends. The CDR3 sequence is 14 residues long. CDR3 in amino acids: CASSVGPPPYEQYF. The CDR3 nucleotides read TGTGCCAGCAGCGTAGGGCCACCACCCTACGAGCAGTACTTC.

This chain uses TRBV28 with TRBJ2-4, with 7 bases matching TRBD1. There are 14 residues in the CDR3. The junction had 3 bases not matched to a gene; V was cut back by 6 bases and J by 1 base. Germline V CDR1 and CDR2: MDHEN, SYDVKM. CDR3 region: CASRVQGAKNIQYF. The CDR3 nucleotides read TGTGCCAGCAGGGTACAGGGGGCCAAAAACATTCAGTACTTC.

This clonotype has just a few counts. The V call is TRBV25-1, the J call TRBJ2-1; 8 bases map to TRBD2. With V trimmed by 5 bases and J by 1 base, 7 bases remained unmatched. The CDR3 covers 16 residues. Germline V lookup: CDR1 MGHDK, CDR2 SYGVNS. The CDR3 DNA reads TGTGCCAGCAGTTCCACGACTAGCGAGTCCTACAATGAGCAGTTCTTC. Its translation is CASSSTTSESYNEQFF.

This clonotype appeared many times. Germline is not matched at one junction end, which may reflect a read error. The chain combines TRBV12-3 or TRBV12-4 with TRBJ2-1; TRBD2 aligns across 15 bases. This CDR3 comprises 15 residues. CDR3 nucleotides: TGCGCCAGCAGCTTGGGACTAGCGGGAGGCAATGAGCAGTTCTTC. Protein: CASSLGLAGGNEQFF.

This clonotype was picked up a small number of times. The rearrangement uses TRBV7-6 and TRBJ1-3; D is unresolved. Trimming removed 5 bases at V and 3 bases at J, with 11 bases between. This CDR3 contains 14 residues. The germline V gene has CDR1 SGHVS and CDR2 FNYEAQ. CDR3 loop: CASSPQRYGNTIYF. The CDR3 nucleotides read TGTGCCAGCAGCCCACAGAGATATGGAAACACCATATATTTT.

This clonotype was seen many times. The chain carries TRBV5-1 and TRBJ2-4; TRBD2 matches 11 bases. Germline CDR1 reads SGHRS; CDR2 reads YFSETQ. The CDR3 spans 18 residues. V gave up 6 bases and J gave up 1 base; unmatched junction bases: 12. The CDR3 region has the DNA TGCGCCAGCATCTCCGGACTAGCGGGCTCCTCGGCCAAAAACATTCAGTACTTC. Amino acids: CASISGLAGSSAKNIQYF.

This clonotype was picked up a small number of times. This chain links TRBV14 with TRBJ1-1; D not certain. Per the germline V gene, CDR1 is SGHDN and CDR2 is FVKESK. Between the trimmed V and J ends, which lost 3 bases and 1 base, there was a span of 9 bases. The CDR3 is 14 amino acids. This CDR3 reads CASSHLTENTEAFF. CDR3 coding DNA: TGTGCCAGCAGCCATCTAACGGAGAACACTGAAGCTTTCTTT.

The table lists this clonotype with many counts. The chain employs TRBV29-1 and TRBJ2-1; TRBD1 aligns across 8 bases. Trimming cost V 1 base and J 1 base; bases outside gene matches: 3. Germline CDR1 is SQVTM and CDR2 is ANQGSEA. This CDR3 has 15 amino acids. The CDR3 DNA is TGCAGCGTTGAAGGGACAGGGACTTCCTACAATGAGCAGTTCTTC. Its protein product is CSVEGTGTSYNEQFF.

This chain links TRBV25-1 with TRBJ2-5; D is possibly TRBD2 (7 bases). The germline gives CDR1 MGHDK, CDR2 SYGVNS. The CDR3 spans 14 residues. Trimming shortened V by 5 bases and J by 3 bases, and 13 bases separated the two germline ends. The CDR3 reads CASSRAGAKETQYF. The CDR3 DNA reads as TGTGCCAGCAGTCGGGCGGGGGCCAAAGAGACCCAGTACTTC.

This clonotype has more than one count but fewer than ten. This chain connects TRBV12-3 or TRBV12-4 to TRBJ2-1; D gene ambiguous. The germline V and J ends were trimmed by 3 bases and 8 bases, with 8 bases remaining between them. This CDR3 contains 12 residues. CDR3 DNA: TGTGCCAGCAGTTTGGCCCCATATGAGCAGTTCTTC. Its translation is CASSLAPYEQFF.

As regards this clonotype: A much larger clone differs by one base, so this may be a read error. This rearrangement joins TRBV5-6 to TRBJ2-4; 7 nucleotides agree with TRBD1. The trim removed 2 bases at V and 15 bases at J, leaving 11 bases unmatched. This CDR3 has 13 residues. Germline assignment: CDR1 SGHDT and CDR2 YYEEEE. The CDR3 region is CASSFGTAAFLYF. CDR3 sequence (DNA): TGTGCCAGCAGCTTCGGGACAGCCGCGTTCCTGTACTTC.

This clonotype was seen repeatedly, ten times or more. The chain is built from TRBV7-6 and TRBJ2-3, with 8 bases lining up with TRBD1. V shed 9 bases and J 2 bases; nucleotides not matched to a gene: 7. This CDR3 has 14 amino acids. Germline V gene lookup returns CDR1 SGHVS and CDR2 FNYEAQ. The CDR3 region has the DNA TGTGCCAGGGGAAGACAGGGGTCCACAGATACGCAGTATTTT. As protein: CARGRQGSTDTQYF.

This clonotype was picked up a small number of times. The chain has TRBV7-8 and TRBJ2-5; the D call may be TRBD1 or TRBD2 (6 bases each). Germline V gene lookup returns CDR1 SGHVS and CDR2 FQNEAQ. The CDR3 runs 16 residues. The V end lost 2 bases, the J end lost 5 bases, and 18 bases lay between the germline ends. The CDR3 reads CASSLSYIGGRETQYF. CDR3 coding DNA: TGTGCCAGCAGCTTATCGTATATCGGGGGCCGGGAGACCCAGTACTTC. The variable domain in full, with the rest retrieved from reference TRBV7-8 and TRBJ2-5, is GAGVSQSPRYKVAKRGQDVALRCDPISGHVSLFWYQQALGQGPEFLTYFQNEAQLDKSGLPSDRFFAERPEGSVSTLKIQRTQQEDSAVYLCASSLSYIGGRETQYFGPGTRLLVL.

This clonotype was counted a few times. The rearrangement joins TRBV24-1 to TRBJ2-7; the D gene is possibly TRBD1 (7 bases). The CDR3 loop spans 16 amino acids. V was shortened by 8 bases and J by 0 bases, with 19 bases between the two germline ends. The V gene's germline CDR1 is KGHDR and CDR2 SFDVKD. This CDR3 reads CATTNGGTAYSYEQYF. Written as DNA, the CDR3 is TGTGCCACCACCAACGGCGGGACAGCCTACTCCTACGAGCAGTACTTC.

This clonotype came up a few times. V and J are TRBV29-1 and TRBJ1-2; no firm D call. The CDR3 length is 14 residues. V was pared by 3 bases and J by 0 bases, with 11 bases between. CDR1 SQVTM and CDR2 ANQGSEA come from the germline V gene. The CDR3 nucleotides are TGCAGCGTTGATAGTGGGCCCTCTAACTATGGCTACACCTTC. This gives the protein CSVDSGPSNYGYTF.

CDR3 bases: TGTGCCAGCAGCTCCTGGGGTCCCTACGAGCAGTACTTC. It yields the protein CASSSWGPYEQYF. The chain combines TRBV7-2 with TRBJ2-7; D remains ambiguous. Trimming took 4 bases from V and 2 from J, leaving 9 bases between them. The germline V gene encodes CDR1 SGHTA and CDR2 FQGNSA. This CDR3 is built from 13 residues.

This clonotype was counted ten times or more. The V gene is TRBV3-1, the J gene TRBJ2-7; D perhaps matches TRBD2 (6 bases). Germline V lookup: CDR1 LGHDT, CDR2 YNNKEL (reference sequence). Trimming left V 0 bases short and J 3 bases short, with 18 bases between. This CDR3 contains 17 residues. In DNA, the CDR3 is TGTGCCAGCAGCCAAGAGAGAAGGGACTTCTCTGGCTACGAGCAGTACTTC. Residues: CASSQERRDFSGYEQYF.

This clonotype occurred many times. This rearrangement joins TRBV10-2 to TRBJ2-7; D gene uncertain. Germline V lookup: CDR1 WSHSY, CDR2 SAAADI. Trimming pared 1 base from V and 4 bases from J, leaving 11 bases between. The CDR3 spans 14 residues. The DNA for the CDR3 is TGCGCCAGCAGTGAGTTTCGTAGTTCTTACGAGCAGTACTTC. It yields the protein CASSEFRSSYEQYF.

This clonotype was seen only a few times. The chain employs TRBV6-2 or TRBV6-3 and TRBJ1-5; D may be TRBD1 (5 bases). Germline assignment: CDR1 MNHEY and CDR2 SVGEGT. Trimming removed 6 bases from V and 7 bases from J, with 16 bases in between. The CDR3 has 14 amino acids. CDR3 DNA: TGTGCCAGCAGCCCCCCAGGGAATGGGCAGCCCCAGCATTTT. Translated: CASSPPGNGQPQHF.

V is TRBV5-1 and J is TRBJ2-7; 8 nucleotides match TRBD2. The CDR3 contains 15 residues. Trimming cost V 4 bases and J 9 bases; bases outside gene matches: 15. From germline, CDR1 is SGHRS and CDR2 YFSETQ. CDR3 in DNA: TGCGCCAGCAGCCCGCAATCCGGGACTAGGGTAAGGCAGTACTTC. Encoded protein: CASSPQSGTRVRQYF.

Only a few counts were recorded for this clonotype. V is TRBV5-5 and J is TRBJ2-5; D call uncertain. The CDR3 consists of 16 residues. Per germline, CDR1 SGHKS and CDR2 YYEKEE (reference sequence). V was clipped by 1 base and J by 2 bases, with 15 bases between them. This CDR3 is CASSLLPTKLQETQYF. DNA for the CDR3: TGTGCCAGCAGCTTGCTCCCGACAAAACTTCAAGAGACCCAGTACTTC.